This T cell receptor beta chain was recovered during a study of blood T cell repertoires in COVID-19. Across the whole study: The samples span acute and convalescent COVID-19 from the United States, Italy and Spain.

Sequenced by immunoSEQ multiplex PCR; TCRdb stores in-frame clones only, minus some. The sample has 150,000 or so clones, about 80% seen once; the top ten hold 3% to 3.5%. Cohort 3 recovered donors had two negative PCRs, clearance, or symptom resolution. The V end lost 3 bases, the J end lost 0 bases, and 13 bases lay between the germline ends. This CDR3 has 17 amino acids. The V gene's germline CDR1 is SGDLS and CDR2 YYNGEE. Sequencing was done on a sample of PBMCs or T cells enriched from blood (not recorded which). The gene calls are TRBV9 and TRBJ1-6, with D perhaps matching TRBD1 (6 bases). The sequence was collected from a woman aged 60-75 years who had recovered from COVID-19. CDR3 sequence reads: CASSARQAVSYNSPLHF. The CDR3, as DNA: TGTGCCAGCAGCGCCCGACAGGCCGTCTCCTATAATTCACCCCTCCACTTT.